Given below is one TCR beta chain in context. The antigen remains unidentified. The CDR3 sequence is 16 residues long. J was trimmed by 3 bases and V by 2 bases; bases with no gene match: 5. Germline V gene sequence: CDR1 MNHEY, CDR2 SMNVEV (reference sequence). The source of the sample is a study of T-cell memory formation after mild COVID-19. Whole-study context: Largely donor-specific TCR clusters were found.

Via MiXCR, TCRdb re-called the 5' RACE reads, giving one row per CDR3 protein. The table includes 550,000 to 650,000 distinct CDR3 sequences, approximately 15% detected once. Study-level findings and limits: Cross-reactive memory appears to have joined, as suggested by some responding clones showing up in pre-infection memory. CD4+ contracting clones were found mainly in CM and EM, and CD8+ ones in EMRA.

This receptor was obtained from an adult woman who had mild COVID-19 (a few samples of this study predate the infection). Cell type and time point are not known. V is TRBV27 and J is TRBJ2-1; 9 bases are shared with TRBD2. The sample taken for sequencing was PBMCs or a T cell subset sorted from them (not recorded which). The CDR3 region is CASSLLAGSLYNEQFF. The CDR3 region has the DNA TGTGCCAGCAGTTTACTAGCGGGAAGCCTCTACAATGAGCAGTTCTTC.